This T cell receptor beta chain is from a study of PD-1 blockade in classical Hodgkin lymphoma. Findings and limits, study-wide: The authors have not defined what causes the repertoire differences, possibly disease activity or prior therapy.

Sequencing used immunoSEQ multiplex PCR; TCRdb keeps in-frame clones, though not all of them. This table has 72,000 or so clones, about 92% appearing once. Relapse was seen in all patients after autologous stem cell transplantation, and brentuximab vedotin exposure was variable. Comment on this clone: What it binds is not known.

The sequences come from peripheral blood mononuclear cells (PBMCs), collected at baseline. This TCR came from a human donor with classical Hodgkin lymphoma.

CDR3 residues: CASSKGQGAILSSYEQYF. CDR3 DNA sequence: TGTGCCAGCAGCAAAGGACAGGGGGCAATACTTTCCTCCTACGAGCAGTACTTC. The chain joins TRBV7-9 to TRBJ2-7; TRBD1 agrees at 11 bases. The CDR3 has 18 amino acids. Germline lookup yields CDR1 SEHNR and CDR2 FQNEAQ (reference sequence). After removal of 5 bases from V and 0 bases from J, the junction contained 12 bases not matched to a gene.